The 16 T cell receptor beta chains below come from one sample, sequenced in a study of cytomegalovirus exposure and HLA in healthy donors. Amplification used 60 Vbeta primers and 13 Jbeta primers. Produced via immunoSEQ multiplex PCR; TCRdb's table is partial and in-frame only. In the table there are 55,000 to 80,000 clones, 55% to 80% of which are singletons. Sequencing was done on a sample of PBMCs. All receptors derive from a woman younger than 45 in good health and CMV-seronegative.

This clone was seen a few times. This chain connects TRBV15 to TRBJ1-5; a weak D match, TRBD1 (6 bases). CDR3 length: 16 amino acids. Germline V CDR1 and CDR2: LNHNV, YYDKDF (reference sequence). Trimming removed 1 base at V and 0 bases at J, with 10 bases between. The DNA of the CDR3 is TGTGCCACCAGCAGAGGGACAGAAGCTAGCAATCAGCCCCAGCATTTT. Residues: CATSRGTEASNQPQHF.

This clone was detected once. This chain joins TRBV9 and TRBJ1-3, with D maybe TRBD1 (6 bases). V shed 5 bases and J shed 8 bases, with 17 bases lying between them. The CDR3 consists of 14 residues. The germline V gene encodes CDR1 SGDLS and CDR2 YYNGEE. CDR3 nucleotide sequence: TGTGCCAGCAGTTCTGACAGGCCCCCCGACACCATATATTTT. Protein sequence: CASSSDRPPDTIYF. Together with reference TRBV9 and TRBJ1-3, the CDR3 gives the full variable domain: DSGVTQTPKHLITATGQRVTLRCSPRSGDLSVYWYQQSLDQGLQFLIQYYNGEERAKGNILERFSAQQFPDLHSELNLSSLELGDSALYFCASSSDRPPDTIYFGEGSWLTVV.

V and J are TRBV11-3 and TRBJ1-5; 7 bases agree with TRBD1. The CDR3 sequence is 16 residues long. The J segment lost 4 bases and the V segment lost 5 bases, leaving 11 bases of the junction unmatched. Germline values: CDR1 SGHNT, CDR2 YENEEA. The CDR3 sequence: CASSQTRQGFNQPQHF. CDR3 coding DNA: TGTGCCAGCAGCCAGACTCGACAGGGATTTAATCAGCCCCAGCATTTT.

This rearrangement joins TRBV7-8 to TRBJ2-1, with 7 bases lining up with TRBD2. Germline assignment: CDR1 SGHVS and CDR2 FQNEAQ. With 2 bases clipped from V and 5 bases from J, the junction kept 3 bases outside the gene matches. The CDR3 has 14 residues. In DNA, the CDR3 is TGTGCCAGCAGCTTAAGCGGGATTCACAATGAGCAGTTCTTC. It is translated as CASSLSGIHNEQFF.

This clone was detected a few times. The chain combines TRBV4-1 with TRBJ1-5; a weak D match, TRBD1 (5 bases). V lost 1 base to trimming and J lost 2 bases, with 9 bases between them. The germline gives CDR1 MGHRA, CDR2 YSYEKL. The CDR3 runs to 15 residues. The DNA for the CDR3 is TGCGCCAGCAGCCAAGTCCTAGGGGGCAATCAGCCCCAGCATTTT. The encoded protein is CASSQVLGGNQPQHF.

This sequence joins TRBV7-8 and TRBJ1-1; 8 nucleotides agree with TRBD1. CDR3 length: 13 amino acids. The germline gives CDR1 SGHVS, CDR2 FQNEAQ. Trimming took 5 bases from V and 9 from J; bases not matched to a gene: 8. The CDR3 DNA sequence: TGTGCCAGCAGCACGGACAGGGTGGAGAAAGCTTTCTTT. Protein sequence: CASSTDRVEKAFF. The whole variable domain, filled in from reference TRBV7-8 and TRBJ1-1, reads GAGVSQSPRYKVAKRGQDVALRCDPISGHVSLFWYQQALGQGPEFLTYFQNEAQLDKSGLPSDRFFAERPEGSVSTLKIQRTQQEDSAVYLCASSTDRVEKAFFGQGTRLTVV.

This chain joins TRBV7-2 and TRBJ1-2, with TRBD1 as a possible D gene (5 bases). Germline values: CDR1 SGHTA, CDR2 FQGNSA. Between the trimmed V and J ends, which lost 5 bases and 0 bases, there was a span of 13 bases. The length of the CDR3 is 15 residues. In nucleotides, the CDR3 is TGTGCCAGCAGCAACATGCGGGGGACTAACTATGGCTACACCTTC. Translating it yields CASSNMRGTNYGYTF.

The gene calls are TRBV7-2 and TRBJ2-5, with TRBD2 matching 9 bases. The end of the DNA aligns better with TRBJ2-7, so the J call may be wrong. The CDR3 is 15 amino acids. Germline assignment: CDR1 SGHTA and CDR2 FQGNSA. CDR3: CASSPLLGAGGEQYF. Here the CDR3 DNA reads TGTGCCAGCAGCCCTCTCCTAGGAGCGGGGGGCGAGCAGTACTTC.

The V gene is TRBV25-1, the J gene TRBJ1-5, with D possibly matching TRBD1 (6 bases). The CDR3 is made up of 15 amino acids. Per the germline V gene, CDR1 is MGHDK and CDR2 is SYGVNS. V lost 4 bases to trimming and J lost 3 bases, with 13 bases between them. The CDR3 sequence is CASSANHRDNQPQHF. As DNA, the CDR3 is TGTGCCAGCAGTGCGAACCACAGGGACAATCAGCCCCAGCATTTT.

The chain combines TRBV7-9 with TRBJ1-3, with 9 bases identical to TRBD1. The CDR3 has 15 residues. In germline, CDR1 is SEHNR, CDR2 FQNEAQ (reference sequence). The V gene end was trimmed by 3 bases and the J gene end by 4 bases; junction bases not matched to a gene: 4. The CDR3, as DNA: TGTGCCAGCAGCTTCGCCGGGACAGGGGGAAACACCATATATTTT. The encoded protein is CASSFAGTGGNTIYF.

The J gene is TRBJ2-7, the V gene TRBV5-1; 8 bases are shared with TRBD2. Germline V gene data show CDR1 as SGHRS and CDR2 as YFSETQ. This CDR3 comprises 16 residues. V was clipped by 3 bases and J by 1 base; unmatched bases: 9. The CDR3 nucleotides read TGCGCCAGCAGCTCTGGATGGACTAGCTCGTCCTACGAGCAGTACTTC. Protein product: CASSSGWTSSSYEQYF.

This clone was recorded once. J is TRBJ2-1 and V is TRBV25-1; D gene unclear. The CDR3 sequence is 16 residues long. Deletions cut 2 bases from V and 6 bases from J, with 17 bases between. Germline loops: CDR1 MGHDK, CDR2 SYGVNS. For the CDR3, the DNA is TGTGCCAGCAGTGAAATGCTCGTAAGGTCGGGCAATGAGCAGTTCTTC. Protein: CASSEMLVRSGNEQFF.

This chain joins TRBV5-6 and TRBJ2-5; TRBD1 matches at 9 bases. The DNA end is a closer match to TRBJ2-7, so the J assignment may be wrong. The CDR3 is 16 residues long. The V gene's germline CDR1 is SGHDT and CDR2 YYEEEE. The CDR3 nucleotides read TGTGCCAGCAGCTCACTCTACAGGGGGCGTTTATACGAGCAGTACTTC. Its translation: CASSSLYRGRLYEQYF.

V usage is TRBV30 and J usage is TRBJ1-5; the D gene is possibly TRBD1 (6 bases). The length of the CDR3 is 13 residues. The V gene's germline CDR1 is GTSNPN and CDR2 SVGIG (reference sequence). V was shortened by 0 bases and J by 7 bases, with 10 bases between the two germline ends. CDR3 nucleotides: TGTGCCTGGAGTGTAGGGGGGGGACAGCCCCAGCATTTT. Translating gives CAWSVGGGQPQHF.

This rearrangement joins TRBV6-5 to TRBJ1-1, with D possibly matching TRBD1 (5 bases). CDR1 and CDR2 (germline): MNHEY, SVGAGI. This CDR3 has 16 amino acids. V lost 0 bases and J lost 3, with 14 bases in between. For the CDR3, the DNA is TGTGCCAGCAGTTACTCGATGCGGGGGTCCCACACTGAAGCTTTCTTT. Protein: CASSYSMRGSHTEAFF.

This clone was detected a few times. The gene calls are TRBV4-2 and TRBJ1-6; 12 bases match TRBD1. The CDR3 runs to 17 residues. Trimming took 4 bases from V and 0 from J; bases not matched to a gene: 1. From germline, CDR1 is LGHNA and CDR2 YNFKEQ. The CDR3 nucleotides read TGTGCCAGCAGCCTGGGACAGGGGGCCTCCTATAATTCACCCCTCCACTTT. It is translated as CASSLGQGASYNSPLHF.